Presented here are 14 T cell receptor beta chains from one specimen sequenced in a study of technical replicates of blood from several donors. Produced via immunoSEQ multiplex PCR; TCRdb's table is partial and in-frame only. Of 80,000 to 95,000 clones listed, about 94% are singletons. The source material was T cells isolated from PBMCs. The source is a human donor in good health.

With respect to this clone: Germline is not matched at one junction end, which may reflect a read error. V gene TRBV12-5 combines with J gene TRBJ1-2, with TRBD1 identical over 7 bases. Per the germline V gene, CDR1 is LGHNT and CDR2 is FRNRAP. The CDR3 runs to 12 residues. The DNA for the CDR3 is TGTGCTAGTGATTTGACAGGGCATGGCTACACCTTC. Residues: CASDLTGHGYTF.

The gene calls are TRBV4-1 and TRBJ1-1; possibly TRBD1 for D (5 bases). The CDR3 has 13 amino acids. V shed 0 bases and J shed 6 bases, with 8 bases lying between them. The V gene's germline CDR1 is MGHRA and CDR2 YSYEKL. The CDR3 reads CASSQDEGAEAFF. The CDR3 DNA reads TGCGCCAGCAGCCAAGATGAAGGGGCTGAAGCTTTCTTT.

The rearrangement uses TRBV28 and TRBJ2-5; D remains unclear. Germline V gene lookup returns CDR1 MDHEN and CDR2 SYDVKM. This CDR3 is built from 12 residues. V shed 2 bases and J shed 5 bases, with 6 bases lying between them. CDR3 coding DNA: TGTGCCAGCAGTTTAATACGGGAGACCCAGTACTTC. This codes for CASSLIRETQYF.

The V and J genes are TRBV28 and TRBJ2-1, with D possibly TRBD2 on 6 matching bases. The CDR3 runs to 14 residues. From germline, CDR1 is MDHEN and CDR2 SYDVKM. V dropped 5 bases and J dropped 2 bases, with 10 bases sitting between them. Here the CDR3 DNA reads TGTGCCAGCAGTATTAGCGGCACCTACAATGAGCAGTTCTTC. Protein sequence: CASSISGTYNEQFF.

This chain links TRBV5-1 with TRBJ1-1, with TRBD1 matching over 7 bases. The CDR3 length is 14 residues. The germline CDR1 and CDR2 sequences are SGHRS and YFSETQ. Trimming cost V 6 bases and J 1 base; bases outside gene matches: 6. The CDR3 DNA reads as TGCGCCAGCAAGGGGGCAGGGGAGAACACTGAAGCTTTCTTT. This translates into CASKGAGENTEAFF.

In DNA, the CDR3 is TGTGCCAGCAGAGGGGGCAACTCCGGGGAGCTGTTTTTT. As protein: CASRGGNSGELFF. The chain combines TRBV2 with TRBJ2-2, with 7 bases that match TRBD1. This CDR3 comprises 13 residues. Germline V gene sequence: CDR1 SNHLY, CDR2 FYNNEI. Trimming removed 6 bases from V and 6 bases from J; junction bases left unmatched: 4.

V usage is TRBV28 and J usage is TRBJ2-7, with 8 nucleotides matching TRBD1. The germline CDR1 and CDR2 sequences are MDHEN and SYDVKM. The CDR3 is made up of 16 amino acids. V lost 5 bases to trimming and J lost 2 bases; unmatched junction nucleotides: 11. As DNA, the CDR3 is TGTGCCAGCAGTCCCTTCGGCAGGGGGCTCACCTACGAGCAGTACTTC. Its translation: CASSPFGRGLTYEQYF.

The CDR3 coding sequence is TGTGCCAGCAGCCAAGACTACTACGAGCAGTACTTC. Its protein is CASSQDYYEQYF. The chain combines TRBV4-2 with TRBJ2-7; no clear D gene. CDR1 and CDR2 from the germline V gene are LGHNA and YNFKEQ. Deletions cut 0 bases from V and 3 bases from J, with 3 bases between. The CDR3 is 12 amino acids.

In this sample, this clone turned up a few times. The chain joins TRBV12-5 to TRBJ1-1, with D unclear. V lost 2 bases, J lost 3 bases, and 10 bases lay in between. The germline gives CDR1 LGHNT, CDR2 FRNRAP. CDR3 length equals 14 residues. The CDR3, as DNA: TGTGCTAGTGGTTTGCGAGGGCACTACACTGAAGCTTTCTTT. This codes for CASGLRGHYTEAFF. Full variable domain (outside the CDR3, taken from reference TRBV12-5 and TRBJ1-1): DARVTQTPRHKVTEMGQEVTMRCQPILGHNTVFWYRQTMMQGLELLAYFRNRAPLDDSGMPKDRFSAEMPDATLATLKIQPSEPRDSAVYFCASGLRGHYTEAFFGQGTRLTVV.

The chain employs TRBV11-1 and TRBJ1-1; the D is unclear. The germline gives CDR1 SGHAT, CDR2 FQDESV (reference sequence). Trimming cost V 1 base and J 4 bases, with 13 bases left between them. The CDR3 extends over 15 amino acids. This CDR3 reads CASSLVWAVSTEAFF. CDR3 bases: TGTGCCAGCAGCTTAGTTTGGGCAGTGAGCACTGAAGCTTTCTTT.

The CDR3 is CASSLDFGRTGTDKLFF. The CDR3, as DNA: TGTGCCAGCAGCTTAGATTTTGGGCGTACCGGGACAGATAAACTGTTTTTT. The chain employs TRBV11-2 and TRBJ1-4; 7 nucleotides line up with TRBD1. This CDR3 contains 17 residues. The ends lost 0 bases at V and 11 bases at J; junction bases unmatched: 15. CDR1 is SGHAT and CDR2 is FQNNGV in the germline V gene.

The rearrangement joins TRBV11-3 to TRBJ1-4, with D tentatively TRBD1 (6 bases). Germline values: CDR1 SGHNT, CDR2 YENEEA. The CDR3 is 12 residues long. Trimming took off 8 bases at V and 12 bases at J, with 16 bases between the two ends. The CDR3 protein is CASGIQGMELFF. CDR3 in DNA: TGTGCCAGCGGCATACAGGGAATGGAACTGTTTTTT.

The J gene is TRBJ2-1, the V gene TRBV30; tentative D call: TRBD2 (6 bases). The CDR3 spans 15 residues. V lost 4 bases, J lost 9 bases, and 22 bases lay in between. Germline CDR1 and CDR2: GTSNPN and SVGIG (reference sequence). The CDR3 reads CAWNHLTGLIAEQFF. CDR3 DNA sequence: TGTGCCTGGAACCATCTTACCGGACTAATAGCTGAGCAGTTCTTC.

The chain is built from TRBV19 and TRBJ1-5; D is uncertain. V lost 6 bases and J 0 bases, leaving 12 bases between the germline ends. CDR3 length: 15 amino acids. In germline, CDR1 is LNHDA, CDR2 SQIVND (reference sequence). CDR3: CASSPNTYSNQPQHF. In DNA form, the CDR3 reads TGTGCCAGTAGCCCAAACACGTATAGCAATCAGCCCCAGCATTTT.